This T cell receptor beta chain was captured by sequencing in a study of radiotherapy plus CTLA-4 blockade in lung cancer. Turning to the study itself: Among all patients, approximately 17% showed objective responses, while about 34% had disease control. Findings of the study overall: Radiotherapy with ipilimumab was followed by blood expansion of tumor-derived clones.

With regard to this clone: Its specificity is not known.

The ends lost 6 bases at V and 3 bases at J; junction bases unmatched: 7. This CDR3 comprises 15 residues. CDR1 and CDR2 from the germline V gene are SNHLY and FYNNEI. Measured with immunoSEQ multiplex PCR; TCRdb has only the in-frame clones, and not every one. The table shows 34,000 or so clones, with around 70% occurring only once. This specimen was peripheral blood, taken from a patient treated with radiotherapy plus ipilimumab. The TCR was taken from a human donor with non-small cell lung cancer that progressed on radiotherapy plus ipilimumab. The rearrangement links TRBV2 to TRBJ2-5, with 10 positions matching TRBD1. CDR3 in amino acids: CASSNLGTGEETQYF. CDR3 DNA: TGTGCCAGCAGCAACCTAGGGACAGGGGAAGAGACCCAGTACTTC. The full variable domain, in which reference TRBV2 and TRBJ2-5 provide the parts outside the CDR3, is EPEVTQTPSHQVTQMGQEVILRCVPISNHLYFYWYRQILGQKVEFLVSFYNNEISEKSEIFDDQFSVERPDGSNFTLKIRSTKLEDSAMYFCASSNLGTGEETQYFGPGTRLLVL.